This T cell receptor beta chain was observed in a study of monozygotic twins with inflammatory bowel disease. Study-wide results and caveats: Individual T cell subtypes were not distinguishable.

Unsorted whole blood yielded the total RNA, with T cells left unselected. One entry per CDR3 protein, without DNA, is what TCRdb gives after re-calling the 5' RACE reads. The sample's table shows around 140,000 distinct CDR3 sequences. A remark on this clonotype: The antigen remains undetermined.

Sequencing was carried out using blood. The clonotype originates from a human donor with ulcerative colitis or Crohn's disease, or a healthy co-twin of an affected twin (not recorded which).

The CDR3 reads CASSQDLPGGYGYGYTF. This sequence joins TRBV4-3 and TRBJ1-2; without DNA, the TCRdb call of TRBD1 cannot be checked. Germline V gene sequence: CDR1 LGHNA, CDR2 YSLEER. The CDR3 length is 17 residues.